A selection of T cell receptor beta chains follows, all from one sample in a study of human T cells and chemical hapten exposure. TCRdb called the RACE reads again in MiXCR, with one record for every CDR3 protein. Of more than 75,000 distinct CDR3 sequences in the sample, over 6.5% are singletons; the top ten hold under 2%. Sequences were obtained from whole blood. The receptors here all came from a male donor in good health. Some clones in this sample may be carry-over from other donors' samples. The CDR3 runs from the conserved cysteine through the conserved F or W. D genes are given only for firm matches. Not every row has a clone size; where given, it reads once, few, many or a size class.

TRBV7-9,.,few,TRBJ2-3,CASSLKGADTQYF,TGTGCCAGCAGCTTAAAGGGGGCAGATACGCAGTATTTT
TRBV29-1,.,many,TRBJ1-1,CSVPGFPALNTEAFF,TGCAGCGTTCCTGGTTTTCCGGCTTTGAACACTGAAGCTTTCTTT
TRBV15,.,few,TRBJ2-3,CATSRGENTQYF,TGTGCCACCAGCAGAGGGGAAAATACGCAGTATTTT
TRBV29-1,.,many,TRBJ2-3,CSVESTDTQYF,TGCAGCGTTGAGTCGACAGATACGCAGTATTTT
TRBV28,.,.,TRBJ2-4,CASSLGPQGDQYF,TGTGCCAGCAGTCTGGGACCCCAAGGGGATCAGTACTTC
TRBV11-1,TRBD2,.,TRBJ2-2,CASSTMEGGSAAGELFF,TGTGCCAGCAGCACCATGGAGGGCGGGAGTGCTGCCGGGGAGCTGTTTTTT
TRBV27,.,few,TRBJ1-3,CASSLGGVGPGNTIYF,TGTGCCAGCAGTTTAGGAGGGGTAGGGCCTGGAAACACCATATATTTT
TRBV18,TRBD2,many,TRBJ2-1,CASSPTSGTGNEQFF,TGTGCCAGCTCACCGACTAGCGGGACGGGCAATGAGCAGTTCTTC
TRBV18,TRBD2,once,TRBJ2-3,CASSGLGRTDTQYF,TGTGCCAGCTCTGGACTAGGCCGCACAGATACGCAGTATTTT
TRBV20-1,.,.,TRBJ2-1,CSAIRDRYNEQFF,TGCAGTGCTATTCGAGACAGATACAATGAGCAGTTCTTC
TRBV20-1,TRBD1,many,TRBJ2-3,CSAMDRVVMDTQYF,TGCAGTGCTATGGACAGGGTGGTCATGGATACGCAGTATTTT
TRBV2,TRBD1,many,TRBJ1-1,CATRYRGDMNTEAFF,TGTGCCACCAGATACAGGGGGGACATGAACACTGAAGCTTTCTTT
TRBV2,.,few,TRBJ1-5,CASSGRANSNQPQHF,TGTGCCAGCAGTGGCAGAGCAAATAGCAATCAGCCCCAGCATTTT
TRBV2,.,many,TRBJ1-2,CASRGDSNYGYTF,TGTGCCAGCAGGGGAGATTCTAACTATGGCTACACCTTC
TRBV6-5,.,few,TRBJ1-5,CASRVSGLAGNQPQHF,TGTGCCAGCAGGGTATCGGGGTTGGCTGGCAATCAGCCCCAGCATTTT
TRBV20-1,TRBD1,few,TRBJ1-6,CSARPGQGVDSPLHF,TGCAGTGCTAGACCGGGACAGGGTGTGGATTCACCCCTCCACTTT
TRBV2,TRBD1,few,TRBJ2-2,CASSLRQGTGELFF,TGTGCCAGCAGTCTACGACAGGGGACCGGGGAGCTGTTTTTT
TRBV20-1,TRBD1,many,TRBJ1-1,CSAKMAGQVYTEAFF,TGCAGTGCCAAGATGGCCGGACAGGTGTACACTGAAGCTTTCTTT
TRBV15,TRBD1,.,TRBJ1-5,CATSRNGTGGLGGNQPQHF,TGTGCCACCAGCAGGAACGGGACAGGGGGCCTTGGAGGCAATCAGCCCCAGCATTTT
TRBV12-3/TRBV12-4,TRBD2,many,TRBJ2-3,CASRPPGLGYSDTQYF,TGTGCCAGCAGGCCACCGGGACTAGGGTATTCAGATACGCAGTATTTT
TRBV11-2,TRBD1,few,TRBJ2-7,CASSSRPQGDPHEQYF,TGTGCCAGCAGCTCAAGACCCCAGGGGGATCCCCACGAGCAGTACTTC
TRBV20-1,.,.,TRBJ1-1,CSAREQWNTEAFF,TGCAGTGCTAGAGAACAGTGGAACACTGAAGCTTTCTTT
TRBV24-1,TRBD2,.,TRBJ2-3,CATSDTAGRADTQYF,TGTGCCACCAGTGATACCGCAGGGAGGGCGGATACGCAGTATTTT
TRBV10-3,.,.,TRBJ1-1,CAIRAGQGGGTTEAFF,TGTGCCATCCGTGCTGGGCAGGGCGGGGGAACAACTGAAGCTTTCTTT
TRBV20-1,.,.,TRBJ2-5,CSARVSRETQYF,TGCAGTGCTAGAGTTAGCAGGGAGACCCAGTACTTC
TRBV20-1,.,.,TRBJ1-5,CSATVDTVQPQHF,TGCAGTGCTACTGTGGACACCGTTCAGCCCCAGCATTTT
TRBV6-5,TRBD1,.,TRBJ2-7,CASSYSRDRAYEQYF,TGTGCCAGCAGTTACTCGAGGGACAGGGCCTACGAGCAGTACTTC
TRBV29-1,TRBD2,.,TRBJ2-2,CSVGLAGGIGELFF,TGCAGCGTCGGACTAGCGGGAGGAATCGGGGAGCTGTTTTTT
TRBV14,.,.,TRBJ2-2,CASSQEITGELFF,TGTGCCAGCAGCCAGGAGATAACCGGGGAGCTGTTTTTT
TRBV3-1,TRBD1,few,TRBJ1-1,CASSQDSGGTEAFF,TGTGCCAGCAGCCAAGATTCAGGGGGGACTGAAGCTTTCTTT
TRBV20-1,.,few,TRBJ2-3,CSARDLLGNTDTQYF,TGCAGTGCTAGAGATCTCCTAGGGAACACAGATACGCAGTATTTT
TRBV5-1,.,.,TRBJ2-3,CASSSNGVGTDTQYF,TGCGCCAGCAGTTCGAATGGGGTAGGCACAGATACGCAGTATTTT
TRBV6-2/TRBV6-3,.,.,TRBJ2-2,CASSRTAGELFF,TGTGCCAGCAGTCGGACGGCCGGGGAGCTGTTTTTT
TRBV20-1,.,.,TRBJ1-2,CSASRGSTPSESGGYTF,TGCAGTGCTAGCCGTGGGTCAACACCCTCAGAAAGCGGTGGCTACACCTTC
TRBV7-9,TRBD2,few,TRBJ2-3,CASSLGLAGGHTQYF,TGTGCCAGCAGCTTAGGGCTAGCGGGAGGACATACGCAGTATTTT
TRBV15,.,many,TRBJ2-7,CATSRDGRGAYEQYF,TGTGCCACCAGCAGAGATGGCCGGGGTGCCTACGAGCAGTACTTC
TRBV19,.,.,TRBJ2-1,CASSIIRSSYNEQFF,TGTGCCAGTAGTATTATTCGGAGCTCCTACAATGAGCAGTTCTTC